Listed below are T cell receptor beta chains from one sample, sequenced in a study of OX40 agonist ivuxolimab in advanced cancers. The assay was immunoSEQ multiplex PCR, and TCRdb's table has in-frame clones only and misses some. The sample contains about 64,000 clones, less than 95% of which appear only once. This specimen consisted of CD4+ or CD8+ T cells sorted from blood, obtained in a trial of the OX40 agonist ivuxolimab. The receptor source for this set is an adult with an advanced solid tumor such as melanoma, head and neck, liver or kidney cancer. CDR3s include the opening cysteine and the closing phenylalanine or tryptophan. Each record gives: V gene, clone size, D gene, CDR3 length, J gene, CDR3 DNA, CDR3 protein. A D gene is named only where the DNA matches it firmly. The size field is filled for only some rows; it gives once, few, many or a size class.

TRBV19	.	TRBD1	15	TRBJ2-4	TGTGCCAGTAGTCCTACCGCCGGGACAGAAAACATTCAGTACTTC	CASSPTAGTENIQYF
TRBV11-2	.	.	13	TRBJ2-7	TGTGCCAGCAGACCTGACAGCGCGTACGAGCAGTACTTC	CASRPDSAYEQYF
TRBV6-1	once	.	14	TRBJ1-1	TGTGCCAGCACTCAGGTTATAAGGAACACTGAAGCTTTCTTT	CASTQVIRNTEAFF
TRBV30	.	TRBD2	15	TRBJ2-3	TGTGCCTGGGAGGGACTAGCGGGAGGGGCAGATACGCAGTATTTT	CAWEGLAGGADTQYF
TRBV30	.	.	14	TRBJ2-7	TGTGCCTGGAGTGTCGGGGACGGTCCCTACGAGCAGTACTTC	CAWSVGDGPYEQYF
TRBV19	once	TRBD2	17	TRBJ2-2	TGTGCCACCCGCTACGGGGGGGGCTCAACGAACACCGGGGAGCTGTTTTTT	CATRYGGGSTNTGELFF
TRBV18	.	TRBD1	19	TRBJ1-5	TGTGCCAGCTCACCAAGGGGACAGGGGACCGAGCAGGGCAATCAGCCCCAGCATTTT	CASSPRGQGTEQGNQPQHF
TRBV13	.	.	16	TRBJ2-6	TGTGCCAGCAGCTTAAACAGAATCTCTGGGGCCAACGTCCTGACTTTC	CASSLNRISGANVLTF
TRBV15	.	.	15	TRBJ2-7	TGTGCCACCAGCCCAACACCGGGACGGAGCTACGAGCAGTACTTC	CATSPTPGRSYEQYF
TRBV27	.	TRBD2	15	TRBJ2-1	TGTGCCAGCAGGAAAAACGCGGGGGACTACAATGAGCAGTTCTTC	CASRKNAGDYNEQFF
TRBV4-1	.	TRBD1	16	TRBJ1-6	TGCGCCAGCAGCCAAGACGCACCAGGGGGATTTTCACCCCTCCACTTT	CASSQDAPGGFSPLHF
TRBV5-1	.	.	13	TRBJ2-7	TGCGCCAGCAGCGGGGAGGGGGTCCACGAGCAGTACTTC	CASSGEGVHEQYF
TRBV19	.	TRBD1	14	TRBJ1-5	TGTGCCAGTAACAAACAGGACAGGACACAGCCCCAGCATTTT	CASNKQDRTQPQHF
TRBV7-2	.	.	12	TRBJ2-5	TGTGCCAGCAGCCGGGCGGGGAAGGAGCAGTACTTC	CASSRAGKEQYF
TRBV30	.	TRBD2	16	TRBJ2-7	TGTGCCTGGAGTCCCCTTAGCGGGAGTCTCTCCGGGGAGCAGTACTTC	CAWSPLSGSLSGEQYF
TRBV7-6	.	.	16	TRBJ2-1	TGTGCCAGCAGCTTAGGGTTGGCCAGGGCGGCCAATGAGCAGTTCTTC	CASSLGLARAANEQFF
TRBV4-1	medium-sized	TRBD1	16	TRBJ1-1	TGCGCCAGCAGCCAAGATTGGGGACAGGGGAGGACTGAAGCTTTCTTT	CASSQDWGQGRTEAFF
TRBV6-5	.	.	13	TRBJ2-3	TGTGCCACCCATCGTCCGACAAAGGATGGGCAGTATTTT	CATHRPTKDGQYF
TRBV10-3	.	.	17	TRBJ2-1	TGTGCCATCAGTGAGTCTGTTAGCGGAGCCTCCTACAATGAGCAGTTCTTC	CAISESVSGASYNEQFF
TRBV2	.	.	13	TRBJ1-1	TGTGCCAGCAGAAGGGTCATGAACACTGAAGCTTTCTTT	CASRRVMNTEAFF
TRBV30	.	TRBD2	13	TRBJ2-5	TGTGCCAATAGCGGGAGTGATCAAGAGACCCAGTACTTC	CANSGSDQETQYF
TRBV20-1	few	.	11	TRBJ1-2	TGCAGTGTGTGGGAGTTTGGGGGCTACACCTTC	CSVWEFGGYTF
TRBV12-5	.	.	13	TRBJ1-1	TGTGCTAGTGCCAACAGGGTTGGCACTGAAGCTTTCTTT	CASANRVGTEAFF
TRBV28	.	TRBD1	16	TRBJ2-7	TGTGCCAGCAGTCCAGTCGGGACAGGGAGCTCCTACGAGCAGTACTTC	CASSPVGTGSSYEQYF
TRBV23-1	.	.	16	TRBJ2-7	TGCGCCAGCAGTCAATCCCGGGGCCAGGGGACCTACGAGCAGTACTTC	CASSQSRGQGTYEQYF